The sequence of this TCR beta chain was determined in a study of response to subunit inactivated influenza vaccine. This clonotype was observed a few times. Its specificity is not known. MiXCR was run by TCRdb on the RT-PCR reads, yielding one entry per CDR3 protein. The data hold hundreds of thousands of distinct CDR3 sequences, with 11% to 15% observed a single time. Trimming took off 0 bases at V and 2 bases at J, with 16 bases between the two ends. This CDR3 has 17 residues. Germline V gene lookup returns CDR1 SGHRS and CDR2 YFSETQ. Study results and limitations: The authors offered the suggestion that each seasonal influenza vaccination recruits few new T cells.

The chain couples TRBV5-1 to TRBJ2-3; tentatively, D is TRBD1 (5 bases). Material: PBMCs from blood, obtained around 14 days before vaccination. The sequence derives from a man aged 50-59 years who received an inactivated influenza vaccine. The CDR3 reads CASSLGFRVRATDTQYF. The CDR3 nucleotides read TGCGCCAGCAGCTTGGGATTTCGGGTCAGGGCCACAGATACGCAGTATTTT.